Below are 12 T cell receptor beta chains sequenced from a single sample in a study of control samples from healthy donors and cancer patients. TCRdb keeps only in-frame clones here, not all; method: immunoSEQ multiplex PCR. The sample consists of roughly 24,000 clones, 82% of them appearing once. Sequencing used PBMCs. These receptors were taken from a man aged 55 to 69 with colorectal cancer.

The chain combines TRBV5-1 with TRBJ2-3; the D gene is possibly TRBD2 (5 bases). Per the germline V gene, CDR1 is SGHRS and CDR2 is YFSETQ. The CDR3 consists of 15 residues. The ends were cut back, 5 bases at V and 6 bases at J, with 19 bases in the middle. CDR3 sequence: CASRLQLVRFDTQYF. CDR3 DNA: TGCGCCAGCAGACTTCAACTAGTTCGCTTTGATACGCAGTATTTT.

The rearrangement joins TRBV6-5 to TRBJ2-2; D is unclear. With 2 bases removed from V and 7 bases from J, the gap between germline ends came to 11 bases. The CDR3 consists of 14 residues. The germline V gene encodes CDR1 MNHEY and CDR2 SVGAGI. CDR3 loop: CASSYATFRGELFF. The CDR3 nucleotides read TGTGCCAGCAGTTACGCGACGTTTCGCGGGGAGCTGTTTTTT.

The CDR3 loop is CASNGDSRGQPQHF. Written as DNA, the CDR3 is TGTGCCAGCAATGGGGATTCTAGGGGTCAGCCCCAGCATTTT. The rearrangement joins TRBV2 to TRBJ1-5; possible D gene TRBD1, 5 bases. Germline V gene sequence: CDR1 SNHLY, CDR2 FYNNEI. There are 14 residues in the CDR3. The germline V and J ends were trimmed by 7 bases and 6 bases, with 16 bases remaining between them.

This clone was found a few times. The chain recombines TRBV4-3 with TRBJ1-2, with D unresolved. The CDR3 loop spans 15 amino acids. The germline V gene encodes CDR1 LGHNA and CDR2 YSLEER. Trimming cost V 0 bases and J 3 bases, with 11 bases left between them. CDR3 in amino acids: CASSQDNSVDYGYTF. CDR3 DNA sequence: TGCGCCAGCAGCCAAGACAACTCAGTGGACTATGGCTACACCTTC.

The chain uses TRBV6-6 and TRBJ1-5; D is unresolved. Germline values: CDR1 MNHNY, CDR2 SVGAGI (reference sequence). V was cut by 5 bases and J by 0 bases, with 20 bases left in between. The CDR3 contains 18 residues. The CDR3 bases are TGTGCCAGCAGTCGAAAAGGTGTCAGGCGCCTTAGCAATCAGCCCCAGCATTTT. This encodes CASSRKGVRRLSNQPQHF.

The chain employs TRBV7-8 and TRBJ2-3, with D hard to call. In germline, CDR1 is SGHVS, CDR2 FQNEAQ. The CDR3 has 15 amino acids. Deletions cut 1 base from V and 5 bases from J, with 13 bases between. The CDR3 reads CASSLEGPAIDTQYF. The CDR3 bases are TGTGCCAGCAGCTTAGAAGGTCCAGCTATAGATACGCAGTATTTT. Looking up the rest from reference TRBV7-8 and TRBJ2-3 gives the full variable domain: GAGVSQSPRYKVAKRGQDVALRCDPISGHVSLFWYQQALGQGPEFLTYFQNEAQLDKSGLPSDRFFAERPEGSVSTLKIQRTQQEDSAVYLCASSLEGPAIDTQYFGPGTRLTVL.

The sample holds a few counts of this clone. The genes are TRBV5-1 and TRBJ2-4, with D perhaps matching TRBD2 (6 bases). This CDR3 is built from 14 residues. V shed 7 bases and J shed 1 base, with 12 bases lying between them. The V gene's germline CDR1 is SGHRS and CDR2 YFSETQ. CDR3 region: CASHVGGAKNIQYF. CDR3 bases: TGCGCCAGCCACGTTGGAGGGGCCAAAAACATTCAGTACTTC.

The chain combines TRBV4-1 with TRBJ1-6; perhaps TRBD1 as D (6 bases). The CDR3 spans 15 residues. Per germline, CDR1 MGHRA and CDR2 YSYEKL. V was clipped by 0 bases and J by 10 bases, with 13 bases between them. The CDR3: CASSQEQGLRSPLHF. DNA of the CDR3: TGCGCCAGCAGCCAAGAGCAGGGGTTACGGTCACCCCTCCACTTT.

This clone has just one count. The V and J genes are TRBV12-3 or TRBV12-4 and TRBJ2-2; no firm D call. V was pared by 1 base and J by 6 bases, with 6 bases between. CDR3 length: 13 residues. The CDR3 nucleotides read TGTGCCAGCAGTTTAGAAGGGCCCGGGGAGCTGTTTTTT. This encodes CASSLEGPGELFF.

By frequency in the sample, this clone is medium-sized. This chain connects TRBV29-1 to TRBJ2-4; D perhaps matches TRBD1 (5 bases). The CDR3 is 13 residues long. Trimming stripped 3 bases from V and 6 bases from J, with 12 bases between. Germline values: CDR1 SQVTM, CDR2 ANQGSEA. The CDR3 nucleotides read TGCAGCGTTGAGGACAACTCCCTAAACATTCAGTACTTC. Residues: CSVEDNSLNIQYF.

The chain links TRBV30 to TRBJ2-3, with D unresolved. The CDR3 consists of 13 residues. The V gene's germline CDR1 is GTSNPN and CDR2 SVGIG (reference sequence). The V and J ends lost 0 bases and 4 bases respectively, with 8 bases between them. The chain's CDR3 is CAWSVKAADTQYF. CDR3 DNA sequence: TGTGCCTGGAGTGTAAAGGCAGCAGATACGCAGTATTTT. The entire variable domain, with the rest obtained from reference TRBV30 and TRBJ2-3, is as follows: SQTIHQWPATLVQPVGSPLSLECTVEGTSNPNLYWYRQAAGRGLQLLFYSVGIGQISSEVPQNLSASRPQDRQFILSSKKLLLSDSGFYLCAWSVKAADTQYFGPGTRLTVL.

This clone has only one observation. The rearrangement links TRBV7-2 to TRBJ1-2, with unresolved D. CDR1 SGHTA and CDR2 FQGNSA come from the germline V gene. Trimming left V 3 bases short and J 5 bases short, with 10 bases between. The CDR3 consists of 13 residues. In DNA, the CDR3 is TGTGCCAGCAGCTTCGACACCAAGTATGGCTACACCTTC. Translating gives CASSFDTKYGYTF.